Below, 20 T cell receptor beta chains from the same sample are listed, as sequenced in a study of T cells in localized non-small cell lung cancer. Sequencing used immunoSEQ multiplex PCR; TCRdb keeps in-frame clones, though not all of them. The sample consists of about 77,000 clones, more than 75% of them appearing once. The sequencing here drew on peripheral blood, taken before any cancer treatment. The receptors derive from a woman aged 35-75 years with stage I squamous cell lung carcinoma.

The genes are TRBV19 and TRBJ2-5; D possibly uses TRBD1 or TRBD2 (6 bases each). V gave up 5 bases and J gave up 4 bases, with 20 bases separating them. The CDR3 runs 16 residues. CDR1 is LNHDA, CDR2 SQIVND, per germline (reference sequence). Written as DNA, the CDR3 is TGTGCCAGTAGTGTCCGTTCTGGAGGGGGAGGAGAGACCCAGTACTTC. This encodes CASSVRSGGGGETQYF.

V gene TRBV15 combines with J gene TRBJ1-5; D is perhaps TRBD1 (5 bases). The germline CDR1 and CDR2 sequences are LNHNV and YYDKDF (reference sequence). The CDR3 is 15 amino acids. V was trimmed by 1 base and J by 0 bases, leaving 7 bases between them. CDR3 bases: TGTGCCACCAGCAGAGGACAGTTTAGCAATCAGCCCCAGCATTTT. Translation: CATSRGQFSNQPQHF. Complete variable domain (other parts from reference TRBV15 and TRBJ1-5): DAMVIQNPRYQVTQFGKPVTLSCSQTLNHNVMYWYQQKSSQAPKLLFHYYDKDFNNEADTPDNFQSRRPNTSFCFLDIRSPGLGDTAMYLCATSRGQFSNQPQHFGDGTRLSIL.

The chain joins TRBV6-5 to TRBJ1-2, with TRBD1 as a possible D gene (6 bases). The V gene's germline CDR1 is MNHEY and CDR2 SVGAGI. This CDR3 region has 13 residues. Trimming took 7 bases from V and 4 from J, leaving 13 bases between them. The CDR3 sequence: CASTKTGGYGYTF. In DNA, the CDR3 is TGTGCCAGCACCAAGACAGGAGGCTATGGCTACACCTTC.

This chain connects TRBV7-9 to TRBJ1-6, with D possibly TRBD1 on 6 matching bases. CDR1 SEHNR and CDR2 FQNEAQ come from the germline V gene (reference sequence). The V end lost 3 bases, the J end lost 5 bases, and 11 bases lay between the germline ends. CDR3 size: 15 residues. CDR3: CASSFSGTNNSPLHF. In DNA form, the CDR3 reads TGTGCCAGCAGCTTTTCCGGGACAAATAATTCACCCCTCCACTTT.

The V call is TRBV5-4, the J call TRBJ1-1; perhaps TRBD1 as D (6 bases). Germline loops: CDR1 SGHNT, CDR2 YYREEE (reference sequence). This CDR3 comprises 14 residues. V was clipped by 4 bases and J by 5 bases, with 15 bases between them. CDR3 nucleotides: TGTGCCAGCAGCGCCAAGGGGGGAGGGACTGAAGCTTTCTTT. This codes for CASSAKGGGTEAFF.

CDR3 DNA sequence: TGTGCCAGCAGCGTAGTCGGGACAGGGCATACTGAAGCTTTCTTT. Translating gives CASSVVGTGHTEAFF. The chain employs TRBV9 and TRBJ1-1; 9 nucleotides match TRBD1. Germline values: CDR1 SGDLS, CDR2 YYNGEE. This CDR3 contains 15 residues. V shed 0 bases and J 5 bases; nucleotides not matched to a gene: 5.

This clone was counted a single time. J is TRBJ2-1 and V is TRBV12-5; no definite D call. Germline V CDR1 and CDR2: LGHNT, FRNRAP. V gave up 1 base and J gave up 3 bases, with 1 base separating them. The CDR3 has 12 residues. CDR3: CASGLGYNEQFF. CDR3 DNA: TGTGCTAGTGGTTTGGGCTACAATGAGCAGTTCTTC.

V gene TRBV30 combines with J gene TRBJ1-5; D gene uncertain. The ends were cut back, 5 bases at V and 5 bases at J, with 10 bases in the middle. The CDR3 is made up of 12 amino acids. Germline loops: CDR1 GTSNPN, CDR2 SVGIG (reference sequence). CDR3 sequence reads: CAWSLIDQPQHF. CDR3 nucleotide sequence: TGTGCCTGGTCGCTTATAGATCAGCCCCAGCATTTT.

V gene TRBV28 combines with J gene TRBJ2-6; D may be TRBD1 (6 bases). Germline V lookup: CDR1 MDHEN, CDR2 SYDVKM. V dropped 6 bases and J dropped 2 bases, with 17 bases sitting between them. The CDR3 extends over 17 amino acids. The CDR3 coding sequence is TGTGCCAGCAGACTACAGGGAAGGGGACCTGGGGCCAACGTCCTGACTTTC. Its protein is CASRLQGRGPGANVLTF.

In DNA form, the CDR3 reads TGTGCCAGCAGTTACGGGCAGGGGGTTGGATCACCCCTCCACTTT. Its translation is CASSYGQGVGSPLHF. The V call is TRBV6-5, the J call TRBJ1-6, with 7 bases identical to TRBD1. CDR1 and CDR2 from the germline V gene are MNHEY and SVGAGI. V dropped 2 bases and J dropped 10; count of bases not matched to a gene: 8. The CDR3 consists of 15 residues.

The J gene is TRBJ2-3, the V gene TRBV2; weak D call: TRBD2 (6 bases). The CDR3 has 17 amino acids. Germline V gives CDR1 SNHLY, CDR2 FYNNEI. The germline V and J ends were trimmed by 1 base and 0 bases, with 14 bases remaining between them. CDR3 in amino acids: CASSEVARGSSTDTQYF. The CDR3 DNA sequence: TGTGCCAGCAGTGAAGTGGCTCGGGGGTCTAGCACAGATACGCAGTATTTT.

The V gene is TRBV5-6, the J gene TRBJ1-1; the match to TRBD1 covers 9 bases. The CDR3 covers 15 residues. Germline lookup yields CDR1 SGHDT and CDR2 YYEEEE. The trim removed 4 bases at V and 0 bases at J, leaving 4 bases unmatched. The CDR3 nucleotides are TGTGCCAGCAGCGAACAGGGGGCTTTGAACACTGAAGCTTTCTTT. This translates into CASSEQGALNTEAFF.

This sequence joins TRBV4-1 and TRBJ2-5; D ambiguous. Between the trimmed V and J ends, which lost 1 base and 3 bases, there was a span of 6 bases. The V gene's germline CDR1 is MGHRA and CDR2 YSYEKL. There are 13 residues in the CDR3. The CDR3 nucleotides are TGCGCCAGCAGCCAAGGTCCAGAAGAGACCCAGTACTTC. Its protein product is CASSQGPEETQYF.

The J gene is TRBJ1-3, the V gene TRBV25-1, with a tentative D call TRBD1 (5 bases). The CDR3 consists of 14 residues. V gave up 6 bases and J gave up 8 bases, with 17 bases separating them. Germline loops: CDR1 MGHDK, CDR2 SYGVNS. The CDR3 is CASSPWGGVDTIYF. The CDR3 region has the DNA TGTGCCAGCAGCCCCTGGGGGGGGGTAGACACCATATATTTT.

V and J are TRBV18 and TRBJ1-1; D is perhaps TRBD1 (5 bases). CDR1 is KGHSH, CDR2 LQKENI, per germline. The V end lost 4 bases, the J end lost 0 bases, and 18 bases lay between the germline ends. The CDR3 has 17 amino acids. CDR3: CASSQGAGGPMNTEAFF. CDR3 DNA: TGTGCCAGCTCACAAGGCGCGGGGGGACCCATGAACACTGAAGCTTTCTTT.

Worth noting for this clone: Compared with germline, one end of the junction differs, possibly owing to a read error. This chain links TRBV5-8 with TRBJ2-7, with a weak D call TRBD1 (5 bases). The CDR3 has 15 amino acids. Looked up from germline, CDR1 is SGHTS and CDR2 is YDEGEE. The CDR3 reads CASSLVQGQQKGVDF. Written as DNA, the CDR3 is TGTGCCAGCAGCTTGGTTCAGGGCCAACAAAAAGGGGTGGACTTC.

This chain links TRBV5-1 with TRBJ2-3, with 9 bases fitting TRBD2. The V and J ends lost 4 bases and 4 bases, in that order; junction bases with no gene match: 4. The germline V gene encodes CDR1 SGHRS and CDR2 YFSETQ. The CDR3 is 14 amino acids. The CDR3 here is CASSRGGAPDTQYF. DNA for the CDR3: TGCGCCAGCAGCCGCGGGGGGGCCCCAGATACGCAGTATTTT.

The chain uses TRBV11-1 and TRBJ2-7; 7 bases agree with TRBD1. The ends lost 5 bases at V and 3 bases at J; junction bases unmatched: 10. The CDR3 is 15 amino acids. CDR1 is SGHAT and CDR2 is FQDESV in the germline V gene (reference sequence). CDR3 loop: CASSPQTGQYYEQYF. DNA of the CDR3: TGTGCCAGCAGCCCACAAACGGGACAGTACTACGAGCAGTACTTC.

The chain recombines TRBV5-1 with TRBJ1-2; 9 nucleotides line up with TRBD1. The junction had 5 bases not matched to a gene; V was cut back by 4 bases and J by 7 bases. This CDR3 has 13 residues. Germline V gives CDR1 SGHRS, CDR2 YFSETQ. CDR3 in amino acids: CASSVQGAVGYTF. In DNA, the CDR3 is TGCGCCAGCAGCGTACAGGGGGCAGTTGGCTACACCTTC.

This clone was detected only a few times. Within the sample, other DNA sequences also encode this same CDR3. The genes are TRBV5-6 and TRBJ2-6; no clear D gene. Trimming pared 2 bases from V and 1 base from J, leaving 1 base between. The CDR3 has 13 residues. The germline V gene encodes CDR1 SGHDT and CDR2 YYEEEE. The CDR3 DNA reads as TGTGCCAGCAGCTTTTCTGGGGCCAACGTCCTGACTTTC. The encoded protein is CASSFSGANVLTF.